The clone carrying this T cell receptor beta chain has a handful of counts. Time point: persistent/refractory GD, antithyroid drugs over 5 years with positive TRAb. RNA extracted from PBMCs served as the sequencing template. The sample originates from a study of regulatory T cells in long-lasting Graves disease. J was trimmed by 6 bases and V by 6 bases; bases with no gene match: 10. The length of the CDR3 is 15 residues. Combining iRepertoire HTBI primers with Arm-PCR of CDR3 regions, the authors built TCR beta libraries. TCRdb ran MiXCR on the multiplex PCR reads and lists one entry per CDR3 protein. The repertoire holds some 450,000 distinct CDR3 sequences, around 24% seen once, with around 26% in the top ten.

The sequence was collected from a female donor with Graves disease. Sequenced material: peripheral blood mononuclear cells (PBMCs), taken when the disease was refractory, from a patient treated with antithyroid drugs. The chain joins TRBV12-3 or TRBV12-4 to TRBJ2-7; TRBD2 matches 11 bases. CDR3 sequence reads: CASSRTSGSRIEQYF. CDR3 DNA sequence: TGTGCCAGCAGCAGAACTAGCGGGAGTCGAATCGAGCAGTACTTC.